One and the same sample provided the 15 T cell receptor beta chains below, sequenced in a study of blood T cell repertoires in COVID-19. Profiled with immunoSEQ multiplex PCR; TCRdb holds only in-frame clones, not every one. Of some 250,000 clones in the sample, around 90% were seen once. Sequencing used peripheral blood. The receptors derive from a human donor in a cohort sampled during active COVID-19.

This chain joins TRBV6-2 or TRBV6-3 and TRBJ1-2; TRBD1 agrees at 8 bases. CDR3 size: 16 residues. The germline V gene encodes CDR1 MNHEY and CDR2 SVGEGT. Trimming at V came to 5 bases and at J to 1 base, leaving 9 bases not matched to a gene. CDR3 loop: CASSVDRAALNYGYTF. The CDR3 DNA reads as TGTGCCAGCAGTGTGGACAGGGCCGCACTTAACTATGGCTACACCTTC.

This chain uses TRBV6-2 or TRBV6-3 with TRBJ1-1, with no clear D. Trimming took 0 bases from V and 4 from J, leaving 9 bases between them. Germline-derived CDR1 and CDR2 are MNHEY and SVGEGT. The CDR3 is made up of 14 amino acids. CDR3 DNA sequence: TGTGCCAGCAGTTACTCGACTTTCGCCACTGAAGCTTTCTTT. This encodes CASSYSTFATEAFF.

The chain carries TRBV4-3 and TRBJ1-6; D possibly corresponds to TRBD1 (5 bases). This CDR3 region has 16 residues. The V end lost 0 bases, the J end lost 5 bases, and 11 bases lay between the germline ends. CDR1 and CDR2 from the germline V gene are LGHNA and YSLEER. For the CDR3, the DNA is TGCGCCAGCAGCCAAGAGGCAGGGTCTCATAATTCACCCCTCCACTTT. Translation: CASSQEAGSHNSPLHF.

The gene calls are TRBV7-8 and TRBJ1-2; 8 positions match TRBD1. This CDR3 is 15 amino acids long. V shed 0 bases, J shed 5 bases, and the junction held 5 bases outside the gene matches. Germline values: CDR1 SGHVS, CDR2 FQNEAQ. For the CDR3, the DNA is TGTGCCAGCAGCTTAGCTCAGGGGGCCGGGTATGGCTACACCTTC. Protein product: CASSLAQGAGYGYTF.

The V call is TRBV30, the J call TRBJ1-2, with 9 bases aligning to TRBD1. This CDR3 spans 14 amino acids. CDR1 GTSNPN and CDR2 SVGIG come from the germline V gene (reference sequence). Trimming at V came to 7 bases and at J to 4 bases, leaving 10 bases not matched to a gene. Here the CDR3 DNA reads TGTGCCTCATACCACCGGGACAGGGTCTATGGCTACACCTTC. Protein sequence: CASYHRDRVYGYTF. Supplemented by reference TRBV30 and TRBJ1-2, the full variable domain reads SQTIHQWPATLVQPVGSPLSLECTVEGTSNPNLYWYRQAAGRGLQLLFYSVGIGQISSEVPQNLSASRPQDRQFILSSKKLLLSDSGFYLCASYHRDRVYGYTFGSGTRLTVV.

This chain links TRBV9 with TRBJ1-1, with a weak D call TRBD1 (6 bases). Per the germline V gene, CDR1 is SGDLS and CDR2 is YYNGEE. Trimming removed 0 bases at V and 1 base at J, with 10 bases between. The CDR3 is 15 amino acids. DNA of the CDR3: TGTGCCAGCAGCGTAGACGGGACACCGAACACTGAAGCTTTCTTT. Residues: CASSVDGTPNTEAFF.

The V and J genes are TRBV5-6 and TRBJ2-5; maybe TRBD2 (5 bases). CDR1 and CDR2 (germline): SGHDT, YYEEEE. V dropped 6 bases and J dropped 1 base, with 16 bases sitting between them. The CDR3 is made up of 15 amino acids. CDR3: CASTRRGQAQETQYF. In DNA, the CDR3 is TGTGCCAGCACCCGGAGAGGGCAGGCCCAAGAGACCCAGTACTTC.

V and J are TRBV6-5 and TRBJ2-7, with D maybe TRBD2 (5 bases). V was clipped by 6 bases and J by 4 bases, with 16 bases between them. The CDR3 totals 14 residues. Germline CDR1 MNHEY, CDR2 SVGAGI. CDR3: CASRAPGIKYEQYF. DNA of the CDR3: TGTGCCAGCAGAGCCCCGGGGATAAAGTACGAGCAGTACTTC.

This clone was recorded once. The gene calls are TRBV19 and TRBJ1-1, with TRBD1 matching 7 bases. Per germline, CDR1 LNHDA and CDR2 SQIVND (reference sequence). Unmatched junction bases numbered 10, after V lost 3 bases and J lost 0 bases. This CDR3 region has 17 residues. In DNA, the CDR3 is TGTGCCAGTAGTATTCCCATAGGGGGCAAAATGAACACTGAAGCTTTCTTT. This encodes CASSIPIGGKMNTEAFF.

The rearrangement joins TRBV18 to TRBJ1-2; the D gene is possibly TRBD1 (5 bases). The length of the CDR3 is 14 residues. Germline V lookup: CDR1 KGHSH, CDR2 LQKENI. Trimming shortened V by 3 bases and J by 4 bases, and 12 bases separated the two germline ends. DNA for the CDR3: TGTGCCAGCTCACCCAATCCTCAGGGCTATGGCTACACCTTC. Its translation: CASSPNPQGYGYTF.

The chain combines TRBV10-3 with TRBJ1-6, with D unresolved. This CDR3 is built from 14 residues. Germline CDR1 is ENHRY and CDR2 is SYGVKD. V was cut by 10 bases and J by 4 bases, with 14 bases left in between. CDR3 in DNA: TGTGCCAGCCGGACTCAACAGTATAATTCACCCCTCCACTTT. Encoded protein: CASRTQQYNSPLHF.

The V and J genes are TRBV6-5 and TRBJ1-1; 9 bases are a match to TRBD1. V dropped 4 bases and J dropped 4; count of bases not matched to a gene: 10. In germline, CDR1 is MNHEY, CDR2 SVGAGI. The CDR3 runs 16 residues. For the CDR3, the DNA is TGTGCCAGCAGTTCACCACAGGGGGCCTACGGCACTGAAGCTTTCTTT. Its translation is CASSSPQGAYGTEAFF.

V usage is TRBV4-3 and J usage is TRBJ1-1; 8 positions agree with TRBD1. V trimming: 1 base; J trimming: 1 base; junction bases outside the gene matches: 2. The CDR3 has 15 residues. The V gene's germline CDR1 is LGHNA and CDR2 YSLEER. The CDR3 reads CASSQGTGPNTEAFF. As DNA, the CDR3 is TGCGCCAGCAGCCAAGGGACAGGGCCGAACACTGAAGCTTTCTTT.

J is TRBJ2-3 and V is TRBV27, with 7 bases matching TRBD1. The ends lost 8 bases at V and 1 base at J; junction bases unmatched: 12. Germline CDR1 MNHEY, CDR2 SMNVEV (reference sequence). The CDR3 extends over 16 amino acids. The CDR3 protein is CASAIQGPPRTDTQYF. The CDR3 DNA reads TGTGCCAGCGCGATACAGGGGCCGCCCCGCACAGATACGCAGTATTTT.

V and J are TRBV28 and TRBJ2-7; D unclear. The CDR3 totals 14 residues. Germline CDR1 is MDHEN and CDR2 is SYDVKM. Deletions cut 6 bases from V and 1 base from J, with 13 bases between. CDR3 in DNA: TGTGCCAGCAGACACCCCGGGTCTTCCTACGAGCAGTACTTC. Amino acids: CASRHPGSSYEQYF.